What follows are 11 T cell receptor beta chains derived from one specimen sequenced in a study of pediatric ulcerative colitis. The assay was immunoSEQ multiplex PCR, and TCRdb's table has in-frame clones only and misses some. The sample has 54,000 or so clones; over 80% are singletons. Sequenced sample: blood. The receptors shown here come from a boy aged 10-17 years who was a control in a study of pediatric ulcerative colitis.

The rearrangement links TRBV15 to TRBJ2-3, with TRBD2 matching over 10 bases. CDR1 LNHNV and CDR2 YYDKDF come from the germline V gene (reference sequence). Trimming removed 4 bases from V and 3 bases from J; junction bases left unmatched: 4. This CDR3 has 15 residues. The CDR3 reads CATSTGTSETDTQYF. DNA of the CDR3: TGTGCCACCAGCACCGGGACTAGCGAAACAGATACGCAGTATTTT.

J is TRBJ2-5 and V is TRBV7-9, with a possible D match to TRBD1 (6 bases). With 5 bases removed from V and 1 base from J, the gap between germline ends came to 17 bases. Germline V gives CDR1 SEHNR, CDR2 FQNEAQ (reference sequence). The CDR3 contains 16 residues. As DNA, the CDR3 is TGTGCCAGCAGCCCTGACCTTAACAGGGTCCAAGAGACCCAGTACTTC. Its protein is CASSPDLNRVQETQYF.

This clone has just one count. The chain is built from TRBV25-1 and TRBJ2-7, with a weak D call TRBD2 (7 bases). Germline V lookup: CDR1 MGHDK, CDR2 SYGVNS. The V end was cut by 1 base, the J end by 5 bases, with 15 bases between. The CDR3 sequence is 15 residues long. CDR3 DNA sequence: TGTGCCAGCAGTGAATCGGTCGGGGGGCCCCACGAGCAGTACTTC. Protein sequence: CASSESVGGPHEQYF.

The rearrangement joins TRBV6-5 to TRBJ1-2; D is unclear. This CDR3 is built from 13 residues. Trimming stripped 0 bases from V and 8 bases from J, with 10 bases between. Germline lookup yields CDR1 MNHEY and CDR2 SVGAGI. CDR3 loop: CASSYSNPWGYTF. CDR3 DNA: TGTGCCAGCAGTTACTCGAATCCCTGGGGCTACACCTTC.

This chain uses TRBV2 with TRBJ2-3, with 9 bases aligning to TRBD1. V was clipped by 9 bases and J by 0 bases; unmatched bases: 7. The germline V gene has CDR1 SNHLY and CDR2 FYNNEI. The CDR3 is 15 residues long. The CDR3 region has the DNA TGTGCCAGTCAACGGACAGGGGTGAGCACAGATACGCAGTATTTT. It is translated as CASQRTGVSTDTQYF.

The V call is TRBV5-1, the J call TRBJ2-3; the D call may be TRBD1 or TRBD2 (5 bases each). CDR3 size: 14 residues. Germline CDR1 is SGHRS and CDR2 is YFSETQ. The V and J ends lost 4 bases and 5 bases respectively, with 14 bases between them. The CDR3 spells CASSPGQVKDTQYF. In DNA, the CDR3 is TGCGCCAGCAGCCCGGGGCAAGTTAAAGATACGCAGTATTTT.

This clone was seen more than once but under ten times. The rearrangement links TRBV11-2 to TRBJ2-7; 11 bases are shared with TRBD1. Germline values: CDR1 SGHAT, CDR2 FQNNGV. The CDR3 covers 16 residues. Trimming at V came to 2 bases and at J to 3 bases, leaving 6 bases not matched to a gene. CDR3 region: CASSLRRGTGGYEQYF. CDR3 sequence (DNA): TGTGCCAGCAGCTTAAGGCGGGGGACAGGGGGCTACGAGCAGTACTTC. Complete variable domain (other parts from reference TRBV11-2 and TRBJ2-7): EAGVAQSPRYKIIEKRQSVAFWCNPISGHATLYWYQQILGQGPKLLIQFQNNGVVDDSQLPKDRFSAERLKGVDSTLKIQPAKLEDSAVYLCASSLRRGTGGYEQYFGPGTRLTVT.

This sequence joins TRBV27 and TRBJ2-7; 9 bases line up with TRBD1. J gave up 0 bases and V 0 bases, and 3 bases lay outside the gene matches. CDR3 length equals 16 residues. From germline, CDR1 is MNHEY and CDR2 SMNVEV (reference sequence). CDR3 coding DNA: TGTGCCAGCAGTTTATCGGGGACAGGGATCTCCTACGAGCAGTACTTC. This sequence encodes CASSLSGTGISYEQYF.

V is TRBV19 and J is TRBJ2-4; TRBD2 agrees at 8 bases. After removal of 3 bases from V and 5 bases from J, the junction contained 9 bases not matched to a gene. Germline V gene sequence: CDR1 LNHDA, CDR2 SQIVND (reference sequence). The CDR3 has 16 residues. The CDR3 protein is CASSIAVAGYQNIQYF. DNA for the CDR3: TGTGCCAGTAGTATCGCAGTAGCGGGGTACCAAAACATTCAGTACTTC.

The chain recombines TRBV6-6 with TRBJ1-4; no definite D call. V dropped 6 bases and J dropped 0 bases, with 8 bases sitting between them. Germline V CDR1 and CDR2: MNHNY, SVGAGI (reference sequence). This CDR3 comprises 14 residues. CDR3 nucleotides: TGTGCCAGCAGCATAGGTTCAACTAATGAAAAACTGTTTTTT. Protein: CASSIGSTNEKLFF.

V is TRBV4-3 and J is TRBJ2-6, with unresolved D. The CDR3 totals 14 residues. Germline lookup yields CDR1 LGHNA and CDR2 YSLEER. V lost 1 base, J lost 2 bases, and 3 bases lay in between. CDR3 bases: TGCGCCAGCAGCCAAGGGCCTGGGGCCAACGTCCTGACTTTC. Amino acids: CASSQGPGANVLTF.